The sequence of this T cell receptor beta chain was determined in a study of cytomegalovirus exposure and HLA in healthy donors. Losses at the gene ends were 2 bases for V and 0 bases for J; bases not matched to a gene: 7. The CDR3 loop spans 17 amino acids. Per germline, CDR1 PRHDT and CDR2 FYEKMQ (reference sequence). The donors formed part of the roughly 120-subject validation cohort, distinct from the approximately 630-subject first cohort. This table comes from immunoSEQ multiplex PCR, and its TCRdb copy is limited to in-frame clones, with some not included. In the table there are 250,000 to 350,000 clones, 88% of which are singletons.

The V gene is TRBV13, the J gene TRBJ2-4, with 7 bases aligning to TRBD1. Sequenced input: PBMCs. The source of this sequence is a woman between 18 and 30 years old in good health and CMV-seronegative. The CDR3 here is CASSLNPTGLAKNIQYF. The CDR3 DNA reads as TGTGCCAGCAGCTTAAACCCGACAGGGCTAGCCAAAAACATTCAGTACTTC. Combining the CDR3 with reference TRBV13 and TRBJ2-4 gives the whole variable domain AAGVIQSPRHLIKEKRETATLKCYPIPRHDTVYWYQQGPGQDPQFLISFYEKMQSDKGSIPDRFSAQQFSDYHSELNMSSLELGDSALYFCASSLNPTGLAKNIQYFGAGTRLSVL.